This T cell receptor beta chain is drawn from a study of shared clonotypes between healthy human individuals. Study information: A couple of female and three male donors aged 18 to 49 were enrolled.

Profiling relied on immunoSEQ multiplex PCR, and the TCRdb table lists in-frame clones only, not all of them. The sample gives about 1.5 million clones, 95% to 99% of which show up once; about 0.4% is in the top ten. In the case of this clone: This specimen includes other DNA sequences encoding the same CDR3.

CDR1 and CDR2 (germline): MDHEN, SYDVKM. The CDR3 length is 12 residues. V dropped 2 bases and J dropped 4 bases, with 3 bases sitting between them. The sequence came from a man aged 30-40 years in good health. Material for sequencing was naive CD4+ T cells sorted from blood. Described subset: CD45RA+ positively selected. This sequence joins TRBV28 and TRBJ2-1, with D unresolved. This CDR3 is CASSLPYNEQFF. The DNA for the CDR3 is TGTGCCAGCAGTTTACCGTACAATGAGCAGTTCTTC.